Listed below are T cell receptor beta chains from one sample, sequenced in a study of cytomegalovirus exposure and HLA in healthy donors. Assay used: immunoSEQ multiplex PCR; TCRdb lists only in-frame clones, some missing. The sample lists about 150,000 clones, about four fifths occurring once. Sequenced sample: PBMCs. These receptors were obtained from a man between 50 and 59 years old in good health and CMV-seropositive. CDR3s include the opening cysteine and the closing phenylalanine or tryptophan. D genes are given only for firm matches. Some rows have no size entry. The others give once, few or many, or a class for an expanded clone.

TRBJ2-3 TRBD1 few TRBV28 CASNLQGASTDTQYF TGTGCCAGCAATTTACAGGGGGCCAGCACAGATACGCAGTATTTT
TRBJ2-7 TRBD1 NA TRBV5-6 CASSWDSPYEQYF TGTGCCAGCAGCTGGGACAGTCCCTACGAGCAGTACTTC
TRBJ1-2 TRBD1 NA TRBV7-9 CASSLETGNYGYTF TGTGCCAGCAGCTTAGAGACAGGGAACTATGGCTACACCTTC
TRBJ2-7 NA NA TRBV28 CASSSAGYEQYF TGTGCCAGCAGTAGCGCGGGCTACGAGCAGTACTTC
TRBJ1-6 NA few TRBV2 CASLGPSYSPLHF TGTGCCAGCTTGGGGCCGAGTTATTCACCCCTCCACTTT
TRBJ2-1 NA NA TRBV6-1 CASNDRFF TGTGCCAGCAATGATAGGTTCTTC
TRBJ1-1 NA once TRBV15 CATSSSLVLNTEAFF TGTGCCACCAGCAGCTCCTTAGTATTGAACACTGAAGCTTTCTTT
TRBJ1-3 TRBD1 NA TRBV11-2 CASSFLPGTAGNTIYF TGTGCCAGCAGCTTCTTGCCAGGGACAGCTGGAAACACCATATATTTT
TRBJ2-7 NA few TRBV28 CASSLTPLYRDSTYEQYF TGTGCCAGCAGTTTAACCCCCCTATACAGGGATAGTACCTACGAGCAGTACTTC
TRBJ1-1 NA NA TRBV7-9 CASSLVGGSATEAFF TGTGCCAGCAGCTTAGTTGGAGGGTCAGCCACTGAAGCTTTCTTT
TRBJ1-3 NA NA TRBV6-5 CASSYSGKGGNTIYF TGTGCCAGCAGTTACAGCGGGAAGGGGGGAAACACCATATATTTT
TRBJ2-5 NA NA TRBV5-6 CASRDVQYETQYF TGTGCCAGCAGGGATGTACAGTATGAGACCCAGTACTTC
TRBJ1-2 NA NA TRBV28 CASHAGYGYTF TGTGCCAGCCACGCCGGTTATGGCTACACCTTC
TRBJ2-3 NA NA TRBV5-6 CASSFSPQGTQYF TGTGCCAGCAGTTTTTCCCCCCAGGGGACGCAGTATTTT
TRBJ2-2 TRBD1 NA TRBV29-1 CSVVGPGGRGTGELFF TGCAGCGTTGTAGGACCAGGGGGAAGGGGCACCGGGGAGCTGTTTTTT
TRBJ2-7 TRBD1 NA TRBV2 CANRVSRTGDAEQYF TGTGCCAACAGAGTTAGTCGGACAGGGGATGCCGAGCAGTACTTC
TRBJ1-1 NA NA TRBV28 CASSYRVGSEAFF TGTGCCAGCAGCTACAGGGTTGGTTCTGAAGCTTTCTTT
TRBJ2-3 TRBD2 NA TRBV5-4 CASSWAGLAGTDTQYF TGTGCCAGCAGCTGGGCGGGACTAGCGGGCACAGATACGCAGTATTTT
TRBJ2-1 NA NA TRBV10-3 CAISQGGDAATRFF TGTGCCATCAGTCAGGGAGGAGACGCCGCTACACGGTTCTTC
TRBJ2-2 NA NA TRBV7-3 CASSLAGGNGELFF TGTGCCAGCAGCCTAGCTGGCGGGAATGGGGAGCTGTTTTTT
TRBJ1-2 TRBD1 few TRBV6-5 CASIGDSYRRGGYTF TGTGCCAGCATAGGGGACAGCTACCGACGGGGTGGCTACACCTTC
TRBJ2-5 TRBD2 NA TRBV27 CASVGTSGLQETQYF TGTGCCAGCGTCGGGACTAGCGGGCTCCAAGAGACCCAGTACTTC
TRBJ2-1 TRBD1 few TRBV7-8 CASSPRTGKNNEQFF TGTGCCAGCAGCCCGAGGACAGGGAAAAACAATGAGCAGTTCTTC
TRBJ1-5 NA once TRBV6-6 CASSYAGGNQPQHF TGTGCCAGCAGTTACGCGGGGGGCAATCAGCCCCAGCATTTT
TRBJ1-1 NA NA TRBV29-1 CSVQENSEAFF TGCAGCGTTCAAGAAAACTCTGAAGCTTTCTTT
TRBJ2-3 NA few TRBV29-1 CSVNRDTSTDTQYF TGCAGCGTAAATCGGGATACTAGCACAGATACGCAGTATTTT
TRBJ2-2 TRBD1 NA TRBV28 CAGTGNTGELFF TGTGCGGGGACAGGGAACACCGGGGAGCTGTTTTTT